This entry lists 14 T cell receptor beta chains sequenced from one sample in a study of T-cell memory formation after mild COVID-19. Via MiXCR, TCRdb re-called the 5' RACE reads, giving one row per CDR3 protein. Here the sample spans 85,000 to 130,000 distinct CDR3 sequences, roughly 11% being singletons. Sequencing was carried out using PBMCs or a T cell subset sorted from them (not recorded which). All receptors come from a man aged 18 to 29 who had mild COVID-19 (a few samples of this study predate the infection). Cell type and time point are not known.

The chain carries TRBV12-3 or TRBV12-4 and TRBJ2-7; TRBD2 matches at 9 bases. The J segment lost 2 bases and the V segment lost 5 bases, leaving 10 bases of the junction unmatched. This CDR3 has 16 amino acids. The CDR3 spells CASSTHPGLAAYEQYF. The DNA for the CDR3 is TGTGCCAGCAGTACCCACCCGGGACTAGCTGCCTACGAGCAGTACTTC.

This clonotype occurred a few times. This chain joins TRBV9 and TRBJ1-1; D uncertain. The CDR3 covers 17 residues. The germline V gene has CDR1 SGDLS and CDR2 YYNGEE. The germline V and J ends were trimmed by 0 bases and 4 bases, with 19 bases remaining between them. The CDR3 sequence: CASSVGREPGPGTEAFF. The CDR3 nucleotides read TGTGCCAGCAGCGTAGGGAGGGAACCTGGGCCGGGCACTGAAGCTTTCTTT.

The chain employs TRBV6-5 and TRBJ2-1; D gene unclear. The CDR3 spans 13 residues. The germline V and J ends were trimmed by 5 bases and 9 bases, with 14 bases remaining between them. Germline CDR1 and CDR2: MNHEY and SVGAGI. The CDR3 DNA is TGTGCCAGCAGTACTCCGGGTTCCGGTGAGCAGTTCTTC. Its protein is CASSTPGSGEQFF.

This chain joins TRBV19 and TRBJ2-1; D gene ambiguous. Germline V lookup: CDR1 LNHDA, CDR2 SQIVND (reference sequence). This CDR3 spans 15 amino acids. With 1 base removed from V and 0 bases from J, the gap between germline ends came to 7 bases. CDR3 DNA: TGTGCCAGTAGTATAGCCCTAGACTCCTACAATGAGCAGTTCTTC. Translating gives CASSIALDSYNEQFF.

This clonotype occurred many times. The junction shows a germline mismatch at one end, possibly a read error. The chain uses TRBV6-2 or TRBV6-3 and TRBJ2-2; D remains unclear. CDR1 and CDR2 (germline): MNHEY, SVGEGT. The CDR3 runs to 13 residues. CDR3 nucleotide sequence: TGTGCCAGCAGTTACTCCCACACCCGGGAGCTGTTTTTT. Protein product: CASSYSHTRELFF.

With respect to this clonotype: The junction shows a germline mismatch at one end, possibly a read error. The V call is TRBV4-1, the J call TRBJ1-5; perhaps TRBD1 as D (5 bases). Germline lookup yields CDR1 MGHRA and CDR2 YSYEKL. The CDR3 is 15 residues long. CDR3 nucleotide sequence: TGCGCCAGCAGTCAAGTCAGGGTTGGCAATCAGCCCCAGCATTTT. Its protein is CASSQVRVGNQPQHF.

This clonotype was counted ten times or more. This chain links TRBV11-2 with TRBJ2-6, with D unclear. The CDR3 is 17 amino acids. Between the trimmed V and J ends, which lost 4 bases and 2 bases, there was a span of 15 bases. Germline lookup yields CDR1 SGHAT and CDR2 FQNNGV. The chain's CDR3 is CASSSLTSIPGANVLTF. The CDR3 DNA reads TGTGCCAGCAGCTCTCTTACCTCGATCCCTGGGGCCAACGTCCTGACTTTC.

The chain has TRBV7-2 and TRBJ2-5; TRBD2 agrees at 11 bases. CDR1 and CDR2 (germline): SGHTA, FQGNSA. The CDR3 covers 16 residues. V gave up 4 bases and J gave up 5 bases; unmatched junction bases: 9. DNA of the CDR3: TGTGCCAGCAGCTCCCGATTAGCGGGGGGGGTTGAGACCCAGTACTTC. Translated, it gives CASSSRLAGGVETQYF. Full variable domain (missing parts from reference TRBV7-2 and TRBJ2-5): GAGVSQSPSNKVTEKGKDVELRCDPISGHTALYWYRQSLGQGLEFLIYFQGNSAPDKSGLPSDRFSAERTGGSVSTLTIQRTQQEDSAVYLCASSSRLAGGVETQYFGPGTRLLVL.

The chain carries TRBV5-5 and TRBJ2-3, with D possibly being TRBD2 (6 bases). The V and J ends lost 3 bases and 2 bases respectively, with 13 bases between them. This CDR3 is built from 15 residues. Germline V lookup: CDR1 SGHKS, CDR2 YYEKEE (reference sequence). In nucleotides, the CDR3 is TGTGCCAGCAGCTGGGACTGGCTTTCCACAGATACGCAGTATTTT. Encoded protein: CASSWDWLSTDTQYF.

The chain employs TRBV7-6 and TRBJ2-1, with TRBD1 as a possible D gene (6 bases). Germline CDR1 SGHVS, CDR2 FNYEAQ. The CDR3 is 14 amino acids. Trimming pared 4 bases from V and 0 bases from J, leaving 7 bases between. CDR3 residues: CASSWTVSYNEQFF. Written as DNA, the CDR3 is TGTGCCAGCAGCTGGACAGTCTCCTACAATGAGCAGTTCTTC.

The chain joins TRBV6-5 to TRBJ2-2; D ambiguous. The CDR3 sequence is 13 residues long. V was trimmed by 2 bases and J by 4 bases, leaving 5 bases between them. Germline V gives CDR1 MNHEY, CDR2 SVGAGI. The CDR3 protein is CASSYSLTGELFF. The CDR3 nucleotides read TGTGCCAGCAGTTACAGCCTCACCGGGGAGCTGTTTTTT.

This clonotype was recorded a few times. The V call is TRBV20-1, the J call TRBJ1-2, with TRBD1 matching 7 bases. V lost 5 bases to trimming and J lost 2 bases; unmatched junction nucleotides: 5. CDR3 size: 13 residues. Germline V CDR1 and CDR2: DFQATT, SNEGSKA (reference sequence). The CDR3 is CSARQGENYGYTF. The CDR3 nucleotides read TGCAGTGCTCGTCAGGGGGAAAACTATGGCTACACCTTC.

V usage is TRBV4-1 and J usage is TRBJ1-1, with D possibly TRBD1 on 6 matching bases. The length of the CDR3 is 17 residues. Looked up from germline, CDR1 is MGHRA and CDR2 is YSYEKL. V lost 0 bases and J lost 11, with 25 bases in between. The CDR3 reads CASSQETPLLGAEGAFF. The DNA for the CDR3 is TGCGCCAGCAGCCAAGAGACCCCTCTACTGGGGGCTGAGGGGGCTTTCTTT.

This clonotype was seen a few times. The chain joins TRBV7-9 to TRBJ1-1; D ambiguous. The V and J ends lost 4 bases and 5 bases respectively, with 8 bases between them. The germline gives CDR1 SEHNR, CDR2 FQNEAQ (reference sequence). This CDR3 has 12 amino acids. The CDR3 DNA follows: TGTGCCAGCAGCTCAGACGAAACTGAAGCTTTCTTT. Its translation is CASSSDETEAFF.